These 24 T cell receptor beta chains were all obtained from the same sample, sequenced in a study of blood T cell repertoires in COVID-19. The table came from immunoSEQ multiplex PCR; TCRdb's copy has only in-frame clones and leaves some out. The table lists about 320,000 clones, over 75% of them singletons. The sample comprised PBMCs or T cells enriched from blood (not recorded which). These receptors all come from a woman between 18 and 29 years old who had recovered from COVID-19.

This chain links TRBV3-1 (or the pseudogene TRBV3-2) with TRBJ2-2, with 9 bases aligning to TRBD2. This CDR3 spans 16 amino acids. V lost 4 bases, J lost 5 bases, and 8 bases stayed unmatched. CDR1 is LGHDT and CDR2 is YNNKEL in the germline V gene (reference sequence). The CDR3 spells CASSPGSLAGTGELFF. DNA for the CDR3: TGTGCCAGCAGCCCAGGCTCCCTAGCGGGGACCGGGGAGCTGTTTTTT.

This chain links TRBV5-1 with TRBJ2-7; maybe TRBD2 (5 bases). Per germline, CDR1 SGHRS and CDR2 YFSETQ. Trimming took off 3 bases at V and 1 base at J, with 11 bases between the two ends. CDR3 length: 14 residues. The CDR3 bases are TGCGCCAGCAGCTGGAGGTTCCGGTCCTACGAGCAGTACTTC. Its protein is CASSWRFRSYEQYF.

This rearrangement joins TRBV9 to TRBJ2-7; D call uncertain. Germline CDR1 is SGDLS and CDR2 is YYNGEE. The CDR3 covers 15 residues. Trimming took 0 bases from V and 6 from J, leaving 16 bases between them. The CDR3 DNA reads TGTGCCAGCAGCGTAGGTAGCTTCAACTCCGCCGAGCAGTACTTC. Residues: CASSVGSFNSAEQYF.

DNA for the CDR3: TGTGCCAGTAGTATTAGGTGGAGGGGTGCAAATCAGCCCCAGCATTTT. Protein product: CASSIRWRGANQPQHF. The chain joins TRBV19 to TRBJ1-5; possible D gene TRBD1, 5 bases. Trimming took 3 bases from V and 4 from J, leaving 16 bases between them. The V gene's germline CDR1 is LNHDA and CDR2 SQIVND (reference sequence). The CDR3 has 16 amino acids.

V is TRBV28 and J is TRBJ2-2; TRBD1 might be the D (5 bases). This CDR3 is built from 15 residues. Deletions cut 6 bases from V and 4 bases from J, with 15 bases between. In germline, CDR1 is MDHEN, CDR2 SYDVKM. DNA for the CDR3: TGTGCCAGCAGGAGCCCAGGGCGTGCCACCGGGGAGCTGTTTTTT. Translated: CASRSPGRATGELFF.

V gene TRBV6-4 combines with J gene TRBJ2-7; TRBD2 matches 8 bases. Trimming took 4 bases from V and 1 from J; bases not matched to a gene: 6. Germline lookup yields CDR1 MRHNA and CDR2 SNTAGT. CDR3 size: 15 residues. CDR3 residues: CASSAHSGGSYEQYF. CDR3 nucleotides: TGTGCCAGCAGTGCCCACAGCGGGGGTTCCTACGAGCAGTACTTC.

The chain joins TRBV5-6 to TRBJ2-1; 8 nucleotides align to TRBD2. The CDR3 loop spans 17 amino acids. The V and J ends lost 4 bases and 4 bases, in that order; junction bases with no gene match: 13. Germline CDR1 SGHDT, CDR2 YYEEEE. The CDR3 nucleotides read TGTGCCAGCAGCGCCGTTGTCGGGGGGGCTACTTACAATGAGCAGTTCTTC. It codes for CASSAVVGGATYNEQFF.

The gene calls are TRBV7-2 and TRBJ1-3, with D maybe TRBD1 (5 bases). V gave up 2 bases and J gave up 2 bases, with 10 bases separating them. Germline lookup yields CDR1 SGHTA and CDR2 FQGNSA. This CDR3 region has 15 residues. CDR3 nucleotide sequence: TGTGCCAGCAGCTTAAGTGTCAGGGCTGGAAACACCATATATTTT. Encoded protein: CASSLSVRAGNTIYF.

The CDR3 here is CASNLQGANSPLHF. The CDR3 DNA follows: TGTGCCAGTAACCTACAGGGGGCAAATTCACCCCTCCACTTT. This rearrangement joins TRBV19 to TRBJ1-6; TRBD1 agrees at 9 bases. The CDR3 is made up of 14 amino acids. The V segment lost 7 bases and the J segment 7 bases; nucleotides outside the gene matches: 5. Germline values: CDR1 LNHDA, CDR2 SQIVND (reference sequence).

The V gene is TRBV15, the J gene TRBJ2-2; 8 positions match TRBD2. V lost 2 bases to trimming and J lost 7 bases; unmatched junction nucleotides: 12. Germline lookup yields CDR1 LNHNV and CDR2 YYDKDF (reference sequence). The CDR3 is made up of 17 amino acids. In DNA form, the CDR3 reads TGTGCCACCAGCAGAACTAGCGGCGGGAGACGGCACGGGGAGCTGTTTTTT. Encoded protein: CATSRTSGGRRHGELFF.

A single count supports this clone. V and J are TRBV7-9 and TRBJ1-1; D unresolved. Trimming removed 2 bases at V and 4 bases at J, with 14 bases between. The CDR3 totals 15 residues. Germline CDR1 and CDR2: SEHNR and FQNEAQ (reference sequence). The CDR3 sequence: CASSLMRERSTEAFF. CDR3 coding DNA: TGTGCCAGCAGCTTAATGAGGGAAAGGAGCACTGAAGCTTTCTTT. Complete variable domain (other parts from reference TRBV7-9 and TRBJ1-1): DTGVSQNPRHKITKRGQNVTFRCDPISEHNRLYWYRQTLGQGPEFLTYFQNEAQLEKSRLLSDRFSAERPKGSFSTLEIQRTEQGDSAMYLCASSLMRERSTEAFFGQGTRLTVV.

J is TRBJ1-6 and V is TRBV2; D may be TRBD1 (5 bases). Germline V lookup: CDR1 SNHLY, CDR2 FYNNEI. This CDR3 has 15 residues. Trimming removed 6 bases at V and 1 base at J, with 10 bases between. The CDR3 protein is CASRQGTSYNSPLHF. In nucleotides, the CDR3 is TGTGCCAGCAGGCAGGGTACGTCCTATAATTCACCCCTCCACTTT. Based on the CDR3 plus reference TRBV2 and TRBJ1-6, the full variable domain is EPEVTQTPSHQVTQMGQEVILRCVPISNHLYFYWYRQILGQKVEFLVSFYNNEISEKSEIFDDQFSVERPDGSNFTLKIRSTKLEDSAMYFCASRQGTSYNSPLHFGNGTRLTVT.

CDR3 bases: TGTGCCAGCAGACCAATCCCACAGGGGGCTAGGAATTCACCCCTCCACTTT. Translating gives CASRPIPQGARNSPLHF. V is TRBV11-2 and J is TRBJ1-6; TRBD1 matches at 9 bases. Trimming took 6 bases from V and 7 from J; bases not matched to a gene: 13. The CDR3 length is 17 residues. Germline V gives CDR1 SGHAT, CDR2 FQNNGV.

The chain uses TRBV6-5 and TRBJ1-3; D gene ambiguous. Germline CDR1 MNHEY, CDR2 SVGAGI. V shed 0 bases and J shed 0 bases, with 6 bases lying between them. CDR3 length equals 15 residues. The CDR3 sequence is CASSYSVFSGNTIYF. CDR3 DNA sequence: TGTGCCAGCAGTTACTCCGTCTTCTCTGGAAACACCATATATTTT.

This clone has only a few counts. The chain couples TRBV4-1 to TRBJ1-2; no clear D gene. Between the trimmed V and J ends, which lost 0 bases and 4 bases, there was a span of 12 bases. From germline, CDR1 is MGHRA and CDR2 YSYEKL. The CDR3 loop spans 15 amino acids. The CDR3 here is CASSQETHWSYGYTF. DNA for the CDR3: TGCGCCAGCAGCCAAGAGACGCATTGGAGCTATGGCTACACCTTC.

The rearrangement uses TRBV27 and TRBJ1-2, with TRBD1 matching over 7 bases. Germline V gene data show CDR1 as MNHEY and CDR2 as SMNVEV (reference sequence). With 5 bases clipped from V and 4 bases from J, the junction kept 4 bases outside the gene matches. This CDR3 comprises 13 residues. CDR3 DNA sequence: TGTGCCAGCAGTGAGGCAGGGGGCTATGGCTACACCTTC. This encodes CASSEAGGYGYTF.

This clone appeared a few times. The CDR3: CASSLGQESSYEQYF. CDR3 sequence (DNA): TGTGCCAGCAGTTTGGGACAGGAGTCCTCCTACGAGCAGTACTTC. The chain employs TRBV6-5 and TRBJ2-7, with 8 bases that match TRBD1. CDR3 length equals 15 residues. CDR1 is MNHEY, CDR2 SVGAGI, per germline. The trim removed 4 bases at V and 0 bases at J, leaving 5 bases unmatched.

The gene calls are TRBV30 and TRBJ2-7; weak D call: TRBD1 (6 bases). The length of the CDR3 is 13 residues. Trimming cost V 0 bases and J 2 bases, with 8 bases left between them. Germline V gene data show CDR1 as GTSNPN and CDR2 as SVGIG (reference sequence). The CDR3 reads CAWSVHRAYEQYF. CDR3 nucleotides: TGTGCCTGGAGTGTGCACAGGGCCTACGAGCAGTACTTC.

This clone was seen only a few times. The chain uses TRBV2 and TRBJ1-2; TRBD1 aligns across 11 bases. Germline CDR1 SNHLY, CDR2 FYNNEI. The length of the CDR3 is 13 residues. V lost 5 bases, J lost 8 bases, and 4 bases stayed unmatched. The CDR3 region is CASSRTGGEGYTF. The CDR3 DNA reads as TGTGCCAGCAGTAGGACAGGGGGCGAAGGCTACACCTTC.

This sequence joins TRBV5-1 and TRBJ2-7, with TRBD1 matching 8 bases. This CDR3 spans 12 amino acids. V was pared by 4 bases and J by 6 bases, with 3 bases of the junction left unmatched. The germline V gene encodes CDR1 SGHRS and CDR2 YFSETQ. CDR3 sequence reads: CASSRTGSEQYF. DNA for the CDR3: TGCGCCAGCAGCAGGACAGGGAGCGAGCAGTACTTC.

This clone was seen once. The V and J genes are TRBV28 and TRBJ2-7; 7 positions match TRBD1. CDR3 length equals 16 residues. The V gene's germline CDR1 is MDHEN and CDR2 SYDVKM. Trimming at V came to 5 bases and at J to 1 base, leaving 11 bases not matched to a gene. In DNA form, the CDR3 reads TGTGCCAGCAGTCTTACCTCCGGGACAGTGTCCTACGAGCAGTACTTC. This encodes CASSLTSGTVSYEQYF.

This clone was observed a single time. The chain has TRBV5-1 and TRBJ2-5, with 14 bases identical to TRBD2. Germline V gene sequence: CDR1 SGHRS, CDR2 YFSETQ. V lost 4 bases to trimming and J lost 5 bases; unmatched junction nucleotides: 7. CDR3 size: 16 residues. The CDR3 bases are TGCGCCAGCAGCACCCTGACTAGCGGGGGGGCTGAGACCCAGTACTTC. Translated, it gives CASSTLTSGGAETQYF.

This clone appeared a single time. The CDR3 bases are TGTGCCAGCAGCCTAGAGGGGGCGCGGAACACTGAAGCTTTCTTT. It encodes CASSLEGARNTEAFF. The gene calls are TRBV3-1 (or the pseudogene TRBV3-2) and TRBJ1-1; 7 bases map to TRBD1. J gave up 1 base and V 4 bases, and 6 bases lay outside the gene matches. The CDR3 consists of 15 residues. From germline, CDR1 is LGHDT and CDR2 YNNKEL (reference sequence).

This chain connects TRBV7-9 to TRBJ2-2; D ambiguous. V was shortened by 5 bases and J by 4 bases, with 14 bases between the two germline ends. The CDR3 sequence is 15 residues long. Germline values: CDR1 SEHNR, CDR2 FQNEAQ (reference sequence). CDR3 loop: CASSPPVTSTGELFF. The DNA of the CDR3 is TGTGCCAGCAGCCCACCAGTAACGTCCACCGGGGAGCTGTTTTTT.